This T cell receptor beta chain is from a study of CD8+CD57+ T cells in acquired aplastic anemia. Genomic DNA acted as the template from which TCR beta VDJ combination and CDR3 sequence profiling were carried out. TCRdb reanalysed the reads using MiXCR and keeps one entry per CDR3 protein. Here the sample spans 150,000 to 170,000 distinct CDR3 sequences, approximately 52% being singletons. The germline gives CDR1 SEHNR, CDR2 FQNEAQ (reference sequence). There are 16 residues in the CDR3. V lost 6 bases, J lost 5 bases, and 13 bases stayed unmatched. All patients picked for sequencing had shown, by flow cytometry, an expansion of CD8+CD57+ cells. This clonotype showed up many times.

The clonotype was recovered from a human donor with aplastic anemia. The specimen was sorted CD4+, CD8+, or CD8+CD57+ T cells (not recorded which) from PBMCs. This rearrangement joins TRBV7-9 to TRBJ1-1, with 9 bases matching TRBD1. The CDR3 sequence is CASRVPGQGPGTEAFF. The CDR3 DNA follows: TGTGCCAGCAGAGTCCCGGGACAGGGCCCAGGGACTGAAGCTTTCTTT.